This T cell receptor beta chain is from a study of blood T cells in healthy people across ages. Findings and caveats of the study: Per million T cells, TCR beta diversity dropped about linearly as age rose. The unsorted PBMCs prevented any conclusive comparison of naive versus antigen-experienced cells. Diversity figures based on one million T cells were deemed too low.

Combining a sample-barcoded 5' primer with a J-beta primer mix, a second PCR ran for 7 to 11 cycles. TCRdb re-called the 5' RACE reads through MiXCR, storing one row per CDR3 protein. The repertoire holds around 1,600,000 distinct CDR3 sequences, approximately 42% seen once, with about 4% in the top ten. In the case of this clonotype: Its antigen is not known.

The V gene's germline CDR1 is LNHDA and CDR2 SQIVND (reference sequence). The CDR3 is made up of 15 amino acids. V gave up 6 bases and J gave up 5 bases, with 17 bases separating them. Input material: blood. The TCR was taken from a woman aged 18 to 35 in good health. J is TRBJ2-1 and V is TRBV19; no firm D call. The CDR3 here is CASSWGSRQNNEQFF. In DNA, the CDR3 is TGTGCCAGTAGCTGGGGTAGCAGACAAAACAATGAGCAGTTCTTC.